The source of this T cell receptor (beta chain) is a study of blood T cell repertoires in COVID-19. The overall study: Acute and convalescent COVID-19 specimens originated in the United States, Italy and Spain. Sample material is recorded as cDNA or gDNA derived from T cells, B-cell-depleted T cells, or PBMCs.

CDR1 and CDR2 (germline): SNHLY, FYNNEI. Losses at the gene ends were 6 bases for V and 0 bases for J; bases not matched to a gene: 5. The CDR3 is 15 amino acids. Per the study methods: Reference gene primer amplification yielded estimated nucleated cell counts. The repertoire was sequenced with immunoSEQ multiplex PCR; TCRdb's copy has only in-frame clones and lacks some. V, J and clone size are those of that table, while D and trimming were read from the DNA. This sample yields 68,000 or so clones, of which about 80% are seen a single time; around 23% belongs to the top ten. The receptor was derived from a human donor in a cohort sampled during active COVID-19. The rearrangement joins TRBV2 to TRBJ2-1; 7 positions match TRBD1. The sample consisted of peripheral blood. The CDR3 region has the DNA TGTGCCAGCAGAGCGGACAGGAGCTCCTACAATGAGCAGTTCTTC. Translating it yields CASRADRSSYNEQFF.